A few counts support the clone carrying this T cell receptor (beta chain). Its antigen is unidentified. Once obtained from cultured CD4+ T cells, the DNA was sequenced using the Oncomine TCR Beta short-read assay. TCRdb processed the PCR reads anew with MiXCR; each CDR3 protein has one entry. This sample yields 15,000 or so distinct CDR3 sequences, of which about 39% are seen a single time; about 5.6% belongs to the top ten. Described treatment: approximately 9-day PBMC culture with coronavirus spike peptide pools or control peptides (ViraFEST assay). The data were obtained in a study of vaccination and CD4 T cells after COVID-19. Overall study results and limits: With convalescent patients, a median around 86% of reactive clones emerged solely after vaccination.

There are 16 residues in the CDR3. Germline V gene sequence: CDR1 KGHDR, CDR2 SFDVKD. V lost 3 bases and J lost 4; bases outside the gene matches: 7. Specimen: CD4+ T cells from blood, cultured in vitro, collected before SARS-CoV-2 vaccination. This chain links TRBV24-1 with TRBJ2-1; TRBD2 aligns across 8 bases. The sequence was obtained from a human donor who had recovered from COVID-19. For the CDR3, the DNA is TGTGCCACCAGTGATCTAGTGGGCGGGGGGTACAATGAGCAGTTCTTC. Amino acids: CATSDLVGGGYNEQFF.